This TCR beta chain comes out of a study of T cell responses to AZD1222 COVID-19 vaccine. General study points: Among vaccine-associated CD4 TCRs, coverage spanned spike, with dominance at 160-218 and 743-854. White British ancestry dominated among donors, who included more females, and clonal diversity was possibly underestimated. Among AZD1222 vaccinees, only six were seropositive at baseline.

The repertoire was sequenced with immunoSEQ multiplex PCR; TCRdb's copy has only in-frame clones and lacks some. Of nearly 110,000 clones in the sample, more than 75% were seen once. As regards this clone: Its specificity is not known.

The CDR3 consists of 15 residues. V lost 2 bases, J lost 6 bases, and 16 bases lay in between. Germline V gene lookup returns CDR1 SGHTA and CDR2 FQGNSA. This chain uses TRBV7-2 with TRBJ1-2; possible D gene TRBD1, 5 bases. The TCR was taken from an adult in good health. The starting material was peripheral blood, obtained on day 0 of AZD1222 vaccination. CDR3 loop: CASSLNAGNINGYTF. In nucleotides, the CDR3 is TGTGCCAGCAGCTTAAATGCAGGGAACATTAATGGCTACACCTTC.